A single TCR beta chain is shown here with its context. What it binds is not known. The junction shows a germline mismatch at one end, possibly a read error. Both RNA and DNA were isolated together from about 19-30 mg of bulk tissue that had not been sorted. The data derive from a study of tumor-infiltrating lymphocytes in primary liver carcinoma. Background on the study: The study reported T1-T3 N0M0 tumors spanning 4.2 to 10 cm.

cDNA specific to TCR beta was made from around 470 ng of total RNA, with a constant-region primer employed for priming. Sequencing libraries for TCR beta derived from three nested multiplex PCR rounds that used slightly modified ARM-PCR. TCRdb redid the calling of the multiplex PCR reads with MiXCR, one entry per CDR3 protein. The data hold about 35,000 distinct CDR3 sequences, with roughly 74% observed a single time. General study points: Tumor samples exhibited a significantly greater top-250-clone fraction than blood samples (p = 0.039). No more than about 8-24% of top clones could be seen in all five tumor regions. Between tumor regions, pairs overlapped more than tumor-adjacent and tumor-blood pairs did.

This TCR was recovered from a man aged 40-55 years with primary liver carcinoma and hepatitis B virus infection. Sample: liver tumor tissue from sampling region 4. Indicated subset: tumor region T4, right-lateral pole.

The CDR3 region is CASSIKEANTETFF. The CDR3 DNA follows: TGTGCCAGTAGTATAAAGGAGGCGAACACTGAAACTTTCTTT. The chain joins TRBV19 to TRBJ1-1; no reliable D call. Per the germline V gene, CDR1 is LNHDA and CDR2 is SQIVND (reference sequence). The CDR3 covers 14 residues.